The 21 T cell receptor beta chains reported below all come from one sample, sequenced in a study of high-grade serous ovarian cancer treatment subgroups. Tumor tissue was taken before any definitive surgery or chemotherapy was given. Produced via immunoSEQ multiplex PCR; TCRdb's table is partial and in-frame only. Found here are 7,000 to 8,000 clones, approximately 72% of them singletons; the top ten hold 5.8%. The specimen sequenced was tumor tissue. Receptor source: a human donor with high-grade serous ovarian cancer.

The chain employs TRBV30 and TRBJ2-7; 8 bases fit TRBD1. Germline V gene sequence: CDR1 GTSNPN, CDR2 SVGIG (reference sequence). Trimming removed 6 bases from V and 5 bases from J; junction bases left unmatched: 6. CDR3 length: 12 residues. CDR3 DNA sequence: TGTGCCTGCGACAGGGGAGGAAACGAGCAGTACTTC. This gives the protein CACDRGGNEQYF.

This clone was counted a few times. The rearrangement joins TRBV7-2 to TRBJ2-7; 8 bases match TRBD2. The length of the CDR3 is 17 residues. The ends lost 1 base at V and 0 bases at J; junction bases unmatched: 8. Germline values: CDR1 SGHTA, CDR2 FQGNSA. The CDR3 sequence: CASSLVFLTSGSYEQYF. For the CDR3, the DNA is TGTGCCAGCAGCTTAGTATTTCTAACTAGCGGCTCCTACGAGCAGTACTTC.

This sequence joins TRBV6-1 and TRBJ2-2; D may match TRBD1 or TRBD2 (5 bases each). Germline V gene data show CDR1 as MNHNS and CDR2 as SASEGT. The CDR3 has 15 residues. V was trimmed by 1 base and J by 7 bases, leaving 13 bases between them. This CDR3 is CASSEDQGASGELFF. As DNA, the CDR3 is TGTGCCAGCAGTGAAGATCAGGGAGCGAGCGGGGAGCTGTTTTTT.

The V call is TRBV6-1, the J call TRBJ1-2, with D possibly matching TRBD1 (5 bases). Germline CDR1 is MNHNS and CDR2 is SASEGT. The V and J ends lost 0 bases and 7 bases respectively, with 18 bases between them. The CDR3 has 16 residues. The CDR3 loop reads CASSEAGGVGFGGYTF. The CDR3 region has the DNA TGTGCCAGCAGTGAAGCGGGGGGGGTCGGGTTCGGTGGCTACACCTTC.

The chain joins TRBV6-4 to TRBJ1-1; D is undetermined. Trimming cost V 5 bases and J 3 bases, with 1 base left between them. Germline V lookup: CDR1 MRHNA, CDR2 SNTAGT. The CDR3 contains 10 residues. CDR3 region: CASSYTEAFF. Written as DNA, the CDR3 is TGTGCCAGCAGTTACACTGAAGCTTTCTTT.

This clone was seen only once. This chain joins TRBV9 and TRBJ1-3; a weak D match, TRBD1 (6 bases). The CDR3 extends over 16 amino acids. Germline assignment: CDR1 SGDLS and CDR2 YYNGEE. Trimming removed 4 bases from V and 2 bases from J, with 16 bases in between. The CDR3, as DNA: TGTGCCAGCAGCACTAGGGGGGACGGTGCTGGAAACACCATATATTTT. Protein: CASSTRGDGAGNTIYF.

This clone was detected only once. The chain recombines TRBV7-3 with TRBJ2-5, with TRBD1 matching 8 bases. Trimming took 5 bases from V and 5 from J; bases not matched to a gene: 4. The germline gives CDR1 SGHTA, CDR2 FQGTGA. The CDR3 consists of 13 residues. The CDR3: CASSADRVETQYF. The CDR3 DNA is TGTGCCAGCAGCGCGGACAGGGTGGAGACCCAGTACTTC.

This clone was counted once. This chain links TRBV7-2 with TRBJ2-3; 11 nucleotides line up with TRBD2. Germline-derived CDR1 and CDR2 are SGHTA and FQGNSA. The CDR3 has 16 amino acids. V lost 2 bases, J lost 3 bases, and 4 bases stayed unmatched. CDR3 region: CASSLLAGGRTDTQYF. The CDR3 nucleotides are TGTGCCAGCAGCTTATTAGCGGGAGGGAGGACAGATACGCAGTATTTT.

The rearrangement uses TRBV28 and TRBJ2-7; 7 positions match TRBD1. The CDR3 runs 14 residues. Per germline, CDR1 MDHEN and CDR2 SYDVKM. V lost 7 bases to trimming and J lost 0 bases; unmatched junction nucleotides: 6. This CDR3 reads CASTKGGGSYEQYF. CDR3 DNA: TGTGCCAGCACGAAAGGGGGCGGCTCCTACGAGCAGTACTTC.

The chain uses TRBV10-3 and TRBJ1-1; D is undetermined. Per the germline V gene, CDR1 is ENHRY and CDR2 is SYGVKD. The CDR3 runs to 17 residues. Trimming removed 5 bases at V and 1 base at J, with 20 bases between. This CDR3 is CAISSGRAGSRNTEAFF. For the CDR3, the DNA is TGTGCCATCAGTTCGGGGAGGGCTGGGAGTAGGAACACTGAAGCTTTCTTT.

DNA of the CDR3: TGTGCCAGTGCCCGGGACGGGCGGCAGCCCCAGCATTTT. Protein sequence: CASARDGRQPQHF. The genes are TRBV6-6 and TRBJ1-5; tentative D call: TRBD1 (5 bases). Trimming removed 9 bases at V and 7 bases at J, with 16 bases between. The CDR3 contains 13 residues. The germline gives CDR1 MNHNY, CDR2 SVGAGI (reference sequence).

This chain connects TRBV18 to TRBJ2-7, with 7 bases lining up with TRBD2. The CDR3 spans 16 residues. V shed 8 bases, J shed 0 bases, and the junction held 13 bases outside the gene matches. Germline lookup yields CDR1 KGHSH and CDR2 LQKENI. The DNA for the CDR3 is TGTGCCAGCCAGGGTCCAACTAGCGCAAGCTCCTACGAGCAGTACTTC. Translated, it gives CASQGPTSASSYEQYF.

The V call is TRBV14, the J call TRBJ2-7; D possibly corresponds to TRBD1 (6 bases). The CDR3 runs to 17 residues. CDR1 is SGHDN and CDR2 is FVKESK in the germline V gene. Trimming stripped 0 bases from V and 3 bases from J, with 18 bases between. CDR3 residues: CASSQDASRTADYEQYF. CDR3 coding DNA: TGTGCCAGCAGCCAAGATGCCTCGCGGACAGCCGACTACGAGCAGTACTTC.

In this sample, this clone turned up a few times. The gene calls are TRBV9 and TRBJ1-6; 7 positions agree with TRBD1. The CDR3 has 15 residues. The germline V gene encodes CDR1 SGDLS and CDR2 YYNGEE. J gave up 7 bases and V 0 bases, and 4 bases lay outside the gene matches. CDR3 bases: TGTGCCAGCAGCGTAGTGGGGACAGTCAATTCACCCCTCCACTTT. Translated, it gives CASSVVGTVNSPLHF.

In its sample, this clone is medium-sized. The chain employs TRBV5-1 and TRBJ1-2; D is undetermined. This CDR3 contains 13 residues. The V and J ends lost 2 bases and 5 bases respectively, with 10 bases between them. Germline values: CDR1 SGHRS, CDR2 YFSETQ. As DNA, the CDR3 is TGCGCCAGCAGCTTTGGTTTTGGGTATGGCTACACCTTC. Its translation: CASSFGFGYGYTF.

Of note for this clone: At one of its ends the junction is not consistent with the germline gene, which may arise from a read error. This sequence joins TRBV7-9 and TRBJ2-5, with a possible D match to TRBD2 (5 bases). Germline CDR1 SEHNR, CDR2 FQNEAQ (reference sequence). The CDR3 sequence is 9 residues long. CDR3 sequence reads: CASSLISDF. Written as DNA, the CDR3 is TGTGCCAGCAGCTTAATTAGCGACTTC.

The chain recombines TRBV7-2 with TRBJ2-1; D perhaps matches TRBD2 (5 bases). This CDR3 is 15 amino acids long. V was shortened by 1 base and J by 6 bases, with 13 bases between the two germline ends. Germline V lookup: CDR1 SGHTA, CDR2 FQGNSA. CDR3 sequence reads: CASSLGQLVINEQFF. The CDR3, as DNA: TGTGCCAGCAGCTTAGGTCAACTAGTCATCAATGAGCAGTTCTTC.

The chain employs TRBV9 and TRBJ2-3, with TRBD2 as a possible D gene (6 bases). This CDR3 spans 16 amino acids. Germline-derived CDR1 and CDR2 are SGDLS and YYNGEE. The ends were cut back, 5 bases at V and 2 bases at J, with 18 bases in the middle. DNA of the CDR3: TGTGCCAGCAGTCTGACTTGGGGGGAATTCACAGATACGCAGTATTTT. Translated, it gives CASSLTWGEFTDTQYF.

The rearrangement links TRBV11-2 to TRBJ2-1; D remains ambiguous. CDR1 and CDR2 from the germline V gene are SGHAT and FQNNGV. Trimming removed 2 bases at V and 2 bases at J, with 4 bases between. There are 13 residues in the CDR3. CDR3 DNA sequence: TGTGCCAGCAGCTTACAGGCCTACAATGAGCAGTTCTTC. Translated: CASSLQAYNEQFF.

For this clone: The junction departs from germline at one end; a sequencing error may be responsible. This rearrangement joins TRBV7-7 to TRBJ2-3; 10 bases are a match to TRBD2. Germline V gene sequence: CDR1 SSHAT, CDR2 FNYEAQ (reference sequence). The CDR3 sequence is 15 residues long. CDR3 coding DNA: TGTGCTAGCAGCCCTAGCGGGAGTGTAACAGATACGCAGTATTTT. Its protein is CASSPSGSVTDTQYF.

The chain combines TRBV6-5 with TRBJ2-1, with D possibly being TRBD2 (6 bases). Trimming removed 5 bases from V and 5 bases from J, with 16 bases in between. Looked up from germline, CDR1 is MNHEY and CDR2 is SVGAGI. This CDR3 has 15 amino acids. The CDR3 protein is CASSALRLDHNEQFF. CDR3 DNA: TGTGCCAGCAGTGCCTTGAGACTAGACCACAATGAGCAGTTCTTC.